The clone carrying this T cell receptor (beta chain) was observed a few times. Antigen: not known. One entry per CDR3 protein results from TCRdb running MiXCR on the 5' RACE reads. Of about 490,000 distinct CDR3 sequences listed, around 15% are singletons. The record originates from a study of identical twins. Study-wide points: Where beta out-of-frame sequences were concerned, excess twin sharing was weaker. When twins shared out-of-frame alpha sequences, those sequences had excess low generation probability.

The data also belong to a second study, concerning yellow fever vaccine responses in identical twins.

This clonotype was obtained from a woman aged 18 to 35 in good health. The sequenced sample was CD4+ T cells sorted from blood.

This CDR3 reads CSASDTYEQYF. The CDR3 DNA reads as TGCAGTGCCTCGGACACCTACGAGCAGTACTTC. The V and J genes are TRBV20-1 and TRBJ2-7; tentatively, D is TRBD1 (5 bases). V gave up 6 bases and J gave up 2 bases, with 8 bases separating them. The CDR3 extends over 11 amino acids. Germline CDR1 DFQATT, CDR2 SNEGSKA (reference sequence).